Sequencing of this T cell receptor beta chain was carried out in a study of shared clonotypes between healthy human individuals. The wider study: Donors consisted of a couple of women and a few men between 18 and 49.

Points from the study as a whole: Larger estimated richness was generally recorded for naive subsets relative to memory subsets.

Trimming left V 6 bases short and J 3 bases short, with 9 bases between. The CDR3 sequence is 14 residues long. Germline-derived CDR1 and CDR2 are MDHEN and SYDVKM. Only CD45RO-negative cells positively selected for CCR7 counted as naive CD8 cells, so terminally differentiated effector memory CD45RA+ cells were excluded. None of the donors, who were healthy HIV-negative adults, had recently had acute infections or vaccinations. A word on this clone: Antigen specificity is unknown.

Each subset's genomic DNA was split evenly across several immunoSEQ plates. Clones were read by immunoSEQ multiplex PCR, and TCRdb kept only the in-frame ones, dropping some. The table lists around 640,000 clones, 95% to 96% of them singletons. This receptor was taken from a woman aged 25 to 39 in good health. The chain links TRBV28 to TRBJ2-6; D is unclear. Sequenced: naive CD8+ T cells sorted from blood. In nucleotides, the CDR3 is TGTGCCAGCAGGCCGCCGGGTGGGGCCAACGTCCTGACTTTC. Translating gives CASRPPGGANVLTF.